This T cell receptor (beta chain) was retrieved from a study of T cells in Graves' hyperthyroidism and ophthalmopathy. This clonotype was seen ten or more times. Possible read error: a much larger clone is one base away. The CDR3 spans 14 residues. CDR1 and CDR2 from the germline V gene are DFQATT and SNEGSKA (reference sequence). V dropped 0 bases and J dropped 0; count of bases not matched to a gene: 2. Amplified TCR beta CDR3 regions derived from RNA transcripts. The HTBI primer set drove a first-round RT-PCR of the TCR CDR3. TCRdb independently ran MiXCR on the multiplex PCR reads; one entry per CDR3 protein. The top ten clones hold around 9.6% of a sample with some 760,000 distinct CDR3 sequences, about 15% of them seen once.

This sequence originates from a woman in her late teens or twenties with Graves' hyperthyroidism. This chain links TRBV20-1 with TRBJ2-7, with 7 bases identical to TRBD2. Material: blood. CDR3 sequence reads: CSAREGTNSYEQYF. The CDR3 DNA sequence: TGCAGTGCTAGAGAAGGGACTAACTCCTACGAGCAGTACTTC.